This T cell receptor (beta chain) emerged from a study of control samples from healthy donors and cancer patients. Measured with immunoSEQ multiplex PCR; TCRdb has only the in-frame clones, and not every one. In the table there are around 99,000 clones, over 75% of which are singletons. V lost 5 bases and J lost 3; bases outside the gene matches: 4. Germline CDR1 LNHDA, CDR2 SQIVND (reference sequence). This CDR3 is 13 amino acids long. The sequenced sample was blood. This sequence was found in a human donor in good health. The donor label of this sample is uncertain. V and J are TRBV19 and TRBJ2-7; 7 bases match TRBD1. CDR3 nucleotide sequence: TGTGCCAGTAGTGCAGGGGGATACTACGAGCAGTACTTC. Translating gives CASSAGGYYEQYF.